This T cell receptor beta chain was retrieved from a study of blood T cell repertoires in COVID-19. Those enrolled, adults aged roughly 18 to 100 years, came from 25 or so US areas. Cohorts were based on clinical histories the participants reported. Cohort 3 recovery required two negative PCRs, clearance, or symptom resolution. Original processing methods: Reference gene primer amplification yielded estimated nucleated cell counts. TCRdb's table, derived via immunoSEQ multiplex PCR, lists solely in-frame clones and lacks some. That table is the source of V, J and clone size, and D and trimming were worked out from the DNA. The sample has hundreds of thousands of clones, over 75% seen once; the top ten hold approximately 1%. Looked up from germline, CDR1 is LNHDA and CDR2 is SQIVND (reference sequence). The V and J ends lost 6 bases and 6 bases respectively, with 20 bases between them. This CDR3 region has 16 residues.

The origin of this receptor is a woman under 40 who had recovered from COVID-19. This chain connects TRBV19 to TRBJ2-2; perhaps TRBD1 as D (6 bases). The sample comprised PBMCs or T cells enriched from blood (not recorded which). The CDR3 spells CASSPRVGHKPGELFF. DNA of the CDR3: TGTGCCAGTAGCCCCCGCGTGGGACATAAACCCGGGGAGCTGTTTTTT.